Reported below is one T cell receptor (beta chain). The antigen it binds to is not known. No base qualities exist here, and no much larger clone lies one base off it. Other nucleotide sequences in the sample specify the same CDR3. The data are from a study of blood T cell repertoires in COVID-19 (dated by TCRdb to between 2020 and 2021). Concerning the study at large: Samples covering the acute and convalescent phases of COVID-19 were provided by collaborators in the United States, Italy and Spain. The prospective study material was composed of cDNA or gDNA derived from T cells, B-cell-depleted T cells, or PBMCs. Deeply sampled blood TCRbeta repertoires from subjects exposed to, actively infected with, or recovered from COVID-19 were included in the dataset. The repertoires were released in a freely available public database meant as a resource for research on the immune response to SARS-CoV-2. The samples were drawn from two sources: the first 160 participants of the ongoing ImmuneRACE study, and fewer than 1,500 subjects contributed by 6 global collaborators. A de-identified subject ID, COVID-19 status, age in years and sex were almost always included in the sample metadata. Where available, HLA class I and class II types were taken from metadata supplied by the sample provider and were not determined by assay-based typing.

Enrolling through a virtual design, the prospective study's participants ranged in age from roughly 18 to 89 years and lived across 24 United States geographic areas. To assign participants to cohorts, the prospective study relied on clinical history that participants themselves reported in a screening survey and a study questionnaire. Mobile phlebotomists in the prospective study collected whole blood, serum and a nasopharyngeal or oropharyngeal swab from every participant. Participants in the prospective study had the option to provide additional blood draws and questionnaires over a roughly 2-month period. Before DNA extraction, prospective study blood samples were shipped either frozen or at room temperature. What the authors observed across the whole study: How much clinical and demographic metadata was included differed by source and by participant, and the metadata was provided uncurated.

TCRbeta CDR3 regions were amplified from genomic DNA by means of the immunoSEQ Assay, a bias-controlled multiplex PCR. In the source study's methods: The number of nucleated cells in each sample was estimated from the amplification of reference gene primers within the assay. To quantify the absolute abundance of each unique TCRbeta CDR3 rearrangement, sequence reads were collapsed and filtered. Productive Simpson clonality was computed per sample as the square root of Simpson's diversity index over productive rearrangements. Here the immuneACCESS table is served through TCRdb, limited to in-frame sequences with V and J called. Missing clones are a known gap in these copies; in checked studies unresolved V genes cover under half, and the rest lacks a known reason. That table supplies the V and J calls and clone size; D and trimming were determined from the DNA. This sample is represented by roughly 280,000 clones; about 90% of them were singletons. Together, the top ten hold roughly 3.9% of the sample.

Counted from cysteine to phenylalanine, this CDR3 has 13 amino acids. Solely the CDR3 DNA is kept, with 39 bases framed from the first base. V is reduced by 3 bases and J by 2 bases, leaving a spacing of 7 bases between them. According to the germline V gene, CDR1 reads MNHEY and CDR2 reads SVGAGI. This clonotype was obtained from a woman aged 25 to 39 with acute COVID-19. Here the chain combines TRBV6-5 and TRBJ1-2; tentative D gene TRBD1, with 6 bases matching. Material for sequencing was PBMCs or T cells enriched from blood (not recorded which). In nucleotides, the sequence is TGTGCCAGCAGTTATGACAGGAACTATGGCTACACCTTC. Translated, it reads CASSYDRNYGYTF.